Reported below is one T cell receptor beta chain. CDR3 size: 16 residues. V dropped 0 bases and J dropped 0 bases, with 11 bases sitting between them. The germline V gene encodes CDR1 MGHRA and CDR2 YSYEKL. Authors' processing steps: It was from reference gene primer amplification that nucleated cell counts were estimated. Repertoires were generated with immunoSEQ multiplex PCR, while TCRdb's copy carries only in-frame clones and drops some. Clone size and V and J calls were adopted from that table, with D and trimming inferred from the DNA. The sample lists about 98,000 clones, 82% occurring once. This sample is drawn from a study of blood T cell repertoires in COVID-19. Overall study context: Samples representing acute and convalescent COVID-19 were sourced from the United States, Italy and Spain. PBMCs, B-cell-depleted T cells, or T cells provided the cDNA or gDNA that made up the material.

V is TRBV4-1 and J is TRBJ1-2; D remains unclear. Sequences were obtained from peripheral blood. This sequence was found in a man between 65 and 85 years old with active or convalescent COVID-19. The CDR3 here is CASSQELAEPNYGYTF. CDR3 coding DNA: TGCGCCAGCAGCCAAGAGTTGGCAGAACCTAACTATGGCTACACCTTC.